This entry is about one TCR beta chain. Assay used: immunoSEQ multiplex PCR; TCRdb lists only in-frame clones, some missing. The data show 30,000 to 40,000 clones, roughly 88% seen once. The sample is drawn from a study of blood T cell repertoires in COVID-19. Across the study: COVID-19 samples collected from the United States, Italy and Spain covered acute and convalescent phases. In each case, the material was cDNA or gDNA derived from T cells, B-cell-depleted T cells, or PBMCs.

This CDR3 is built from 15 residues. With 2 bases removed from V and 2 bases from J, the gap between germline ends came to 10 bases. Germline CDR1 WSHSY, CDR2 SAAADI. What was sequenced was peripheral blood. The TCR comes from a human donor in a cohort sampled during active COVID-19. The chain employs TRBV10-2 and TRBJ1-5; D is unclear. This chain's CDR3 is CASSEVPSGNQPQHF. The CDR3 region has the DNA TGCGCCAGCAGTGAGGTCCCGTCGGGCAATCAGCCCCAGCATTTT.